Presented here are 28 T cell receptor beta chains from one specimen sequenced in a study of blood T cell repertoires in COVID-19. Measured with immunoSEQ multiplex PCR; TCRdb has only the in-frame clones, and not every one. In the table there are fewer than 250,000 clones, around 82% of which are singletons. The sample comprised PBMCs or T cells enriched from blood (not recorded which). Receptors originate from a woman aged 45-65 years who had been exposed to COVID-19.

The rearrangement joins TRBV19 to TRBJ2-5, with 11 nucleotides matching TRBD2. Germline CDR1 reads LNHDA; CDR2 reads SQIVND (reference sequence). V shed 1 base and J 3 bases; nucleotides not matched to a gene: 4. The CDR3 runs 16 residues. The CDR3 reads CASSIVLTSGEETQYF. For the CDR3, the DNA is TGTGCCAGTAGTATAGTCCTGACTAGCGGGGAAGAGACCCAGTACTTC.

This clone was detected a few times. The V call is TRBV2, the J call TRBJ1-1, with no clear D. CDR1 is SNHLY and CDR2 is FYNNEI in the germline V gene. V lost 6 bases and J 5 bases, leaving 19 bases between the germline ends. The CDR3 runs to 15 residues. This chain's CDR3 is CASSRSSRMGTEAFF. CDR3 sequence (DNA): TGTGCCAGCAGCCGATCGAGCAGGATGGGTACTGAAGCTTTCTTT.

V usage is TRBV6-5 and J usage is TRBJ1-1, with D uncertain. CDR3 size: 10 residues. The V gene lost 7 bases and the J gene lost 11 bases, with 11 bases spanning the gap. CDR1 and CDR2 (germline): MNHEY, SVGAGI. The CDR3 region is CASTGKGAFF. CDR3 nucleotides: TGTGCCAGCACCGGGAAGGGTGCTTTCTTT.

This clone was counted a few times. The gene calls are TRBV14 and TRBJ1-3; D is unresolved. Germline CDR1 and CDR2: SGHDN and FVKESK. Trimming left V 6 bases short and J 4 bases short, with 10 bases between. The CDR3 is 13 residues long. The CDR3 protein is CASRHHSGNTIYF. The CDR3 nucleotides read TGTGCCAGCAGACACCATTCAGGAAACACCATATATTTT.

Written as DNA, the CDR3 is TGTGCCAGCAGCGCGAGGGCAAAGGGAACTGAAGCTTTCTTT. Amino acid sequence: CASSARAKGTEAFF. V gene TRBV5-5 combines with J gene TRBJ1-1; the D is unclear. This CDR3 region has 14 residues. The germline V and J ends were trimmed by 4 bases and 5 bases, with 15 bases remaining between them. Germline-derived CDR1 and CDR2 are SGHKS and YYEKEE (reference sequence).

This sequence joins TRBV2 and TRBJ1-1; a possible D gene is TRBD1 (5 bases). The CDR3 covers 13 residues. The V and J ends lost 2 bases and 6 bases respectively, with 10 bases between them. Germline loops: CDR1 SNHLY, CDR2 FYNNEI. CDR3 loop: CASSEWGRAEAFF. The DNA for the CDR3 is TGTGCCAGCAGTGAATGGGGCAGGGCTGAAGCTTTCTTT. Full variable domain (remainder filled in from reference TRBV2 and TRBJ1-1): EPEVTQTPSHQVTQMGQEVILRCVPISNHLYFYWYRQILGQKVEFLVSFYNNEISEKSEIFDDQFSVERPDGSNFTLKIRSTKLEDSAMYFCASSEWGRAEAFFGQGTRLTVV.

The V and J genes are TRBV27 and TRBJ1-2; 9 bases fit TRBD1. Germline trimming cut 6 bases from V and 6 bases from J; bases unmatched to any gene: 17. The CDR3 is 17 amino acids. The germline V gene has CDR1 MNHEY and CDR2 SMNVEV (reference sequence). CDR3 sequence (DNA): TGTGCCAGCAGGGGAGGGACAGGGCGGGTGAGTGGAGATGGCTACACCTTC. Its protein is CASRGGTGRVSGDGYTF.

The chain uses TRBV4-3 and TRBJ1-1; TRBD1 aligns across 9 bases. This CDR3 region has 13 residues. Germline-derived CDR1 and CDR2 are LGHNA and YSLEER. Unmatched junction bases numbered 6, after V lost 0 bases and J lost 13 bases. The DNA of the CDR3 is TGCGCCAGCAGCCAAGATAGAAGGGACAGGGTTTTCTTT. It codes for CASSQDRRDRVFF.

The chain couples TRBV2 to TRBJ1-4, with a possible D match to TRBD1 (5 bases). The V gene lost 7 bases and the J gene lost 3 bases, with 15 bases spanning the gap. The germline V gene encodes CDR1 SNHLY and CDR2 FYNNEI. CDR3 length: 15 amino acids. The CDR3 protein is CASTWRGGANEKLFF. In nucleotides, the CDR3 is TGTGCCAGCACGTGGAGGGGAGGAGCTAATGAAAAACTGTTTTTT.

The V gene is TRBV5-4, the J gene TRBJ2-1, with 10 nucleotides matching TRBD2. This CDR3 is 16 amino acids long. Germline V gene lookup returns CDR1 SGHNT and CDR2 YYREEE (reference sequence). Trimming cost V 2 bases and J 3 bases; bases outside gene matches: 5. Written as DNA, the CDR3 is TGTGCCAGCAGCTTCGCTATAGCGGGGGGCTACAATGAGCAGTTCTTC. Translating it yields CASSFAIAGGYNEQFF.

This rearrangement joins TRBV5-5 to TRBJ1-2, with TRBD1 matching over 7 bases. The germline CDR1 and CDR2 sequences are SGHKS and YYEKEE (reference sequence). This CDR3 comprises 14 residues. Trimming took 4 bases from V and 7 from J; bases not matched to a gene: 10. The CDR3 coding sequence is TGTGCCAGCAGCGCAACAGGGGAATGGGGTGGCTACACCTTC. Translated, it gives CASSATGEWGGYTF.

The chain uses TRBV2 and TRBJ2-7; 16 bases agree with TRBD2. J was trimmed by 9 bases and V by 6 bases; bases with no gene match: 8. CDR1 and CDR2 from the germline V gene are SNHLY and FYNNEI. The CDR3 is 15 residues long. CDR3: CASRIGTSGGAGQYF. Here the CDR3 DNA reads TGTGCCAGCAGGATAGGGACTAGCGGGGGGGCCGGGCAGTACTTC.

The genes are TRBV20-1 and TRBJ1-2, with D maybe TRBD1 (6 bases). CDR1 DFQATT and CDR2 SNEGSKA come from the germline V gene (reference sequence). The CDR3 spans 17 residues. Trimming stripped 3 bases from V and 0 bases from J, with 20 bases between. In DNA form, the CDR3 reads TGCAGTGCTAGTGGGGGGGGACAAGGCCGAGCTAACTATGGCTACACCTTC. Protein product: CSASGGGQGRANYGYTF.

In regard to this clone: The sample has other DNA sequences that encode this CDR3 too. The gene calls are TRBV18 and TRBJ1-1, with no clear D. The V and J ends lost 1 base and 2 bases respectively, with 8 bases between them. CDR3 length: 14 residues. Germline CDR1 and CDR2: KGHSH and LQKENI. CDR3 nucleotide sequence: TGTGCCAGCTCACCACGGCAGACTAACACTGAAGCTTTCTTT. This encodes CASSPRQTNTEAFF.

In this sample, this clone turned up once. V gene TRBV7-9 combines with J gene TRBJ2-5; D may be TRBD2 (5 bases). This CDR3 comprises 15 residues. The V end was cut by 5 bases, the J end by 9 bases, with 22 bases between. The germline gives CDR1 SEHNR, CDR2 FQNEAQ (reference sequence). For the CDR3, the DNA is TGTGCCAGCAGCCCTTTGAGGGTGACACCCGAGGCCCAGTACTTC. Amino acid sequence: CASSPLRVTPEAQYF.

The V gene is TRBV9, the J gene TRBJ1-2; 10 bases map to TRBD1. V lost 6 bases to trimming and J lost 2 bases; unmatched junction nucleotides: 4. This CDR3 is 14 amino acids long. Germline CDR1 SGDLS, CDR2 YYNGEE. The CDR3 here is CASTGQGVNYGYTF. CDR3 nucleotides: TGTGCCAGCACCGGACAGGGGGTAAACTATGGCTACACCTTC.

The chain uses TRBV5-4 and TRBJ2-5, with 7 bases aligning to TRBD1. Germline trimming cut 3 bases from V and 5 bases from J; bases unmatched to any gene: 4. Germline loops: CDR1 SGHNT, CDR2 YYREEE (reference sequence). The CDR3 loop spans 13 amino acids. The DNA for the CDR3 is TGTGCCAGCAGCTACACAGGGGTGGAGACCCAGTACTTC. The encoded protein is CASSYTGVETQYF.

The gene calls are TRBV7-9 and TRBJ2-2; no clear D. Looked up from germline, CDR1 is SEHNR and CDR2 is FQNEAQ (reference sequence). The CDR3 covers 14 residues. The V gene lost 3 bases and the J gene lost 2 bases, with 7 bases spanning the gap. CDR3 nucleotides: TGTGCCAGCAGCTTTTCCCTAAACACCGGGGAGCTGTTTTTT. It specifies CASSFSLNTGELFF.

This sequence joins TRBV6-6 and TRBJ2-1, with 12 bases that match TRBD2. The CDR3 is 15 residues long. The ends lost 5 bases at V and 8 bases at J; junction bases unmatched: 7. Germline loops: CDR1 MNHNY, CDR2 SVGAGI (reference sequence). CDR3 in DNA: TGTGCCAGCAGTCACCCTAGCGGGGGGGCCTATGAGCAGTTCTTC. Protein product: CASSHPSGGAYEQFF.

This sequence joins TRBV7-2 and TRBJ2-3; 7 positions agree with TRBD2. Per the germline V gene, CDR1 is SGHTA and CDR2 is FQGNSA. The V gene end was trimmed by 4 bases and the J gene end by 6 bases; junction bases not matched to a gene: 19. There are 18 residues in the CDR3. CDR3 in DNA: TGTGCCAGCAGCTATCAAGTTAGAGCGGGGCCCATCTTGGATACGCAGTATTTT. Amino acids: CASSYQVRAGPILDTQYF.

The J gene is TRBJ1-1, the V gene TRBV7-9; 11 positions agree with TRBD1. This CDR3 is built from 14 residues. The germline gives CDR1 SEHNR, CDR2 FQNEAQ (reference sequence). Trimming cost V 8 bases and J 1 base; bases outside gene matches: 3. Here the CDR3 reads CASAGTGGNTEAFF. The CDR3 DNA is TGTGCCAGCGCCGGGACAGGGGGGAACACTGAAGCTTTCTTT.

The V call is TRBV7-2, the J call TRBJ2-7; no firm D call. V gave up 2 bases and J gave up 3 bases, with 11 bases separating them. The CDR3 loop spans 14 amino acids. The germline gives CDR1 SGHTA, CDR2 FQGNSA. CDR3 loop: CASSLLGRYYEQYF. For the CDR3, the DNA is TGTGCCAGCAGCTTACTGGGCAGATACTACGAGCAGTACTTC.

The chain carries TRBV24-1 and TRBJ2-3; tentatively, D is TRBD2 (7 bases). The CDR3 totals 16 residues. Germline CDR1 is KGHDR and CDR2 is SFDVKD. V lost 5 bases and J lost 6, with 20 bases in between. The CDR3 here is CATSAGGGLGSDTQYF. CDR3 nucleotides: TGTGCCACCAGTGCTGGGGGGGGCCTAGGTAGTGATACGCAGTATTTT.

J is TRBJ2-7 and V is TRBV5-1; possible D gene TRBD1, 6 bases. The CDR3 is 15 residues long. Germline lookup yields CDR1 SGHRS and CDR2 YFSETQ. The V gene lost 5 bases and the J gene lost 5 bases, with 20 bases spanning the gap. The CDR3 reads CASRSPQGPIHEQYF. The CDR3 DNA is TGCGCCAGCAGGTCCCCACAGGGCCCTATCCACGAGCAGTACTTC.

V gene TRBV29-1 combines with J gene TRBJ1-1; D not certain. The germline gives CDR1 SQVTM, CDR2 ANQGSEA. CDR3 length: 12 residues. V was clipped by 4 bases and J by 6 bases, with 12 bases between them. CDR3 DNA: TGCAGCGTTGGGAGGGCCGGCGCTGAAGCTTTCTTT. It codes for CSVGRAGAEAFF.

This clone was recorded once. The V gene is TRBV6-5, the J gene TRBJ1-4; tentatively, D is TRBD1 (5 bases). This CDR3 comprises 15 residues. In germline, CDR1 is MNHEY, CDR2 SVGAGI. The V end lost 2 bases, the J end lost 4 bases, and 11 bases lay between the germline ends. The CDR3 DNA sequence: TGTGCCAGCAGTTACGGGGGGTCTCGTAATGAAAAACTGTTTTTT. Translated: CASSYGGSRNEKLFF.

The V and J genes are TRBV7-2 and TRBJ2-2, with TRBD2 identical over 8 bases. The germline V gene encodes CDR1 SGHTA and CDR2 FQGNSA. The CDR3 spans 17 residues. The V segment lost 1 base and the J segment 3 bases; nucleotides outside the gene matches: 7. The chain's CDR3 is CASSLGRRGEHTGELFF. In nucleotides, the CDR3 is TGTGCCAGCAGCTTAGGACGGCGGGGGGAACACACCGGGGAGCTGTTTTTT.

The rearrangement joins TRBV12-3 or TRBV12-4 to TRBJ2-2; tentatively, D is TRBD2 (5 bases). V was cut by 5 bases and J by 6 bases, with 10 bases left in between. There are 13 residues in the CDR3. For the CDR3, the DNA is TGTGCCAGCAGTCTCGCGGGCGCCGGGGAGCTGTTTTTT. Translation gives CASSLAGAGELFF.